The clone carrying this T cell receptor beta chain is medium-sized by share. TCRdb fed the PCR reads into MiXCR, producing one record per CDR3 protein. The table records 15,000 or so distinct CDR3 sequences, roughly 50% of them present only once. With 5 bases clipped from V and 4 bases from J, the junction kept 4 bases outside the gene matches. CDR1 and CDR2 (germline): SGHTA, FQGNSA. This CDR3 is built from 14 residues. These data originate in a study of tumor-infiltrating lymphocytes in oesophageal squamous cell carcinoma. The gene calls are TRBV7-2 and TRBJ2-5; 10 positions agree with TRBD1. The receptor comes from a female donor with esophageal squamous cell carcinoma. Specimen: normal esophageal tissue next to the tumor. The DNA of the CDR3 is TGTGCCAGCAGCCGGGACAGGGGTTTAGAGACCCAGTACTTC. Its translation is CASSRDRGLETQYF.